The 18 T cell receptor beta chains below come from one sample, sequenced in a study of blood T cell repertoires in COVID-19. This table comes from immunoSEQ multiplex PCR, and its TCRdb copy is limited to in-frame clones, with some not included. Found here are about 290,000 clones, 89% of them singletons; the top ten hold less than 2%. The sample was PBMCs or T cells enriched from blood (not recorded which). Receptor source: a woman in her 40s who had recovered from COVID-19.

V gene TRBV11-2 combines with J gene TRBJ2-1, with D possibly being TRBD2 (6 bases). V was shortened by 3 bases and J by 15 bases, with 18 bases between the two germline ends. Germline CDR1 and CDR2: SGHAT and FQNNGV. The CDR3 contains 13 residues. This chain's CDR3 is CASSFIPLGGPFF. The CDR3 nucleotides read TGTGCCAGCAGCTTTATCCCCCTAGGAGGGCCGTTCTTC.

This sequence joins TRBV27 and TRBJ2-1; TRBD2 agrees at 13 bases. The CDR3 covers 16 residues. Germline V gene data show CDR1 as MNHEY and CDR2 as SMNVEV (reference sequence). Germline trimming cut 6 bases from V and 3 bases from J; bases unmatched to any gene: 5. CDR3 DNA: TGTGCCAGCAGCACGACTAGCGGGGGGTTCTACAATGAGCAGTTCTTC. Translation gives CASSTTSGGFYNEQFF.

The rearrangement uses TRBV3-1 (or the pseudogene TRBV3-2) and TRBJ1-1; D call uncertain. The germline V and J ends were trimmed by 4 bases and 1 base, with 10 bases remaining between them. The CDR3 spans 14 residues. The germline V gene has CDR1 LGHDT and CDR2 YNNKEL (reference sequence). The chain's CDR3 is CASSPGISNTEAFF. DNA for the CDR3: TGTGCCAGCAGCCCCGGGATATCGAACACTGAAGCTTTCTTT.

This chain uses TRBV7-3 with TRBJ2-1; 7 bases are a match to TRBD2. With 1 base clipped from V and 8 bases from J, the junction kept 20 bases outside the gene matches. Per the germline V gene, CDR1 is SGHTA and CDR2 is FQGTGA. The CDR3 spans 19 residues. The chain's CDR3 is CASSLRGRGGGGSRDEQFF. DNA for the CDR3: TGTGCCAGCAGCTTAAGAGGGAGGGGAGGCGGGGGTTCACGGGATGAGCAGTTCTTC.

J is TRBJ2-3 and V is TRBV4-3, with TRBD2 matching 9 bases. The CDR3 runs 15 residues. The J segment lost 4 bases and the V segment lost 8 bases, leaving 10 bases of the junction unmatched. Germline-derived CDR1 and CDR2 are LGHNA and YSLEER. The CDR3 region is CASRRGRGGADTQYF. CDR3 sequence (DNA): TGCGCCAGCCGCCGAGGGCGCGGGGGGGCAGATACGCAGTATTTT.

In this sample, this clone turned up once. The V gene is TRBV5-1, the J gene TRBJ1-6, with TRBD1 matching over 9 bases. Germline V lookup: CDR1 SGHRS, CDR2 YFSETQ. Unmatched junction bases numbered 6, after V lost 4 bases and J lost 7 bases. The CDR3 sequence is 15 residues long. The CDR3 sequence: CASSPAGQGNSPLHF. The CDR3 nucleotides read TGCGCCAGCAGCCCCGCGGGACAGGGAAATTCACCCCTCCACTTT.

The chain couples TRBV5-1 to TRBJ1-1; D not resolved. V lost 1 base, J lost 1 base, and 8 bases lay in between. The CDR3 totals 14 residues. Germline-derived CDR1 and CDR2 are SGHRS and YFSETQ. CDR3 DNA: TGCGCCAGCAGCTTGTTCGCAGAGAACACTGAAGCTTTCTTT. Translating it yields CASSLFAENTEAFF.

The chain uses TRBV29-1 and TRBJ2-2; D might be TRBD1 (5 bases). V lost 4 bases and J 2 bases, leaving 11 bases between the germline ends. The CDR3 covers 14 residues. The germline V gene encodes CDR1 SQVTM and CDR2 ANQGSEA. For the CDR3, the DNA is TGCAGCGTTGTTTGGGGCTCCAACACCGGGGAGCTGTTTTTT. Translation gives CSVVWGSNTGELFF.

The chain couples TRBV7-2 to TRBJ2-7; TRBD2 aligns across 13 bases. CDR3 length equals 17 residues. After removal of 5 bases from V and 1 base from J, the junction contained 8 bases not matched to a gene. In germline, CDR1 is SGHTA, CDR2 FQGNSA. The CDR3 region is CASSTKVGLAGSYEQYF. The CDR3 coding sequence is TGTGCCAGCAGCACTAAAGTGGGACTAGCGGGGTCCTACGAGCAGTACTTC.

In the case of this clone: No conserved phenylalanine or tryptophan is present at the end of the CDR3, so a read error is the likely explanation. No DNA is shown, since the ends of the CDR3 on it are uncertain; the CDR3 is the one TCRdb lists. The chain joins TRBV30 to TRBJ2-3; the D call of TRBD1 is as the table states it, not checked on the DNA. Germline loops: CDR1 GTSNPN, CDR2 SVGIG (reference sequence). The CDR3 adds up to 11 amino acids, both ends counted. The chain's CDR3 is CAWSVGAGAVV.

This chain uses TRBV9 with TRBJ2-1; TRBD1 agrees at 8 bases. The germline CDR1 and CDR2 sequences are SGDLS and YYNGEE. The CDR3 is made up of 16 amino acids. Trimming took 3 bases from V and 2 from J; bases not matched to a gene: 7. The CDR3 DNA sequence: TGTGCCAGCAGCGAAAGGGGACAGGTTACCTACAATGAGCAGTTCTTC. Residues: CASSERGQVTYNEQFF.

As regards this clone: One junction end disagrees with the germline gene, perhaps due to a read error. CDR3 sequence reads: CASSSPGHEAFF. In DNA form, the CDR3 reads TGTGCCAGTAGTTCTCCGGGACACGAAGCTTTCTTT. The chain joins TRBV28 to TRBJ1-1, with a tentative D call TRBD1 (6 bases). This CDR3 contains 12 residues. The germline V gene encodes CDR1 MDHEN and CDR2 SYDVKM.

The V and J genes are TRBV5-1 and TRBJ1-4, with TRBD1 matching over 9 bases. V gave up 0 bases and J gave up 8 bases; unmatched junction bases: 5. Germline V gene data show CDR1 as SGHRS and CDR2 as YFSETQ. The CDR3 totals 15 residues. The CDR3 loop reads CASSLAVGQGEKLFF. CDR3 sequence (DNA): TGCGCCAGCAGCTTGGCTGTGGGACAGGGAGAAAAACTGTTTTTT.

This rearrangement joins TRBV19 to TRBJ1-5, with TRBD1 matching over 8 bases. V gave up 5 bases and J gave up 5 bases; unmatched junction bases: 20. Germline CDR1 LNHDA, CDR2 SQIVND (reference sequence). The CDR3 length is 19 residues. The CDR3 sequence is CASSEESVFRQGRDQPQHF. As DNA, the CDR3 is TGTGCCAGTAGTGAAGAGAGTGTCTTTCGACAGGGGCGTGATCAGCCCCAGCATTTT.

The gene calls are TRBV5-4 and TRBJ1-4; possible D gene TRBD1, 6 bases. Germline V lookup: CDR1 SGHNT, CDR2 YYREEE (reference sequence). V was pared by 0 bases and J by 2 bases, with 8 bases between. This CDR3 is built from 15 residues. The CDR3 reads CASSLETGTNEKLFF. CDR3 nucleotides: TGTGCCAGCAGCTTGGAAACAGGGACTAATGAAAAACTGTTTTTT.

The genes are TRBV6-5 and TRBJ2-6; TRBD2 might be the D (6 bases). Germline V CDR1 and CDR2: MNHEY, SVGAGI. The CDR3 totals 16 residues. V lost 0 bases and J lost 0, with 6 bases in between. CDR3 region: CASSYSGGSGANVLTF. CDR3 coding DNA: TGTGCCAGCAGTTACTCGGGGGGCTCTGGGGCCAACGTCCTGACTTTC.

The chain joins TRBV7-3 to TRBJ1-2, with TRBD1 as a possible D gene (6 bases). Germline V gives CDR1 SGHTA, CDR2 FQGTGA. Trimming left V 2 bases short and J 2 bases short, with 12 bases between. The CDR3 runs 15 residues. CDR3 nucleotides: TGTGCCAGCAGCTTAGACACAGGGCCCAACTATGGCTACACCTTC. It is translated as CASSLDTGPNYGYTF.

This rearrangement joins TRBV30 to TRBJ1-6, with D perhaps TRBD1 (5 bases). CDR3 length equals 14 residues. Germline CDR1 reads GTSNPN; CDR2 reads SVGIG (reference sequence). Trimming removed 3 bases from V and 10 bases from J, with 16 bases in between. The CDR3 here is CAWSIGQGWSPLHF. CDR3 DNA: TGTGCCTGGAGCATAGGGCAGGGCTGGTCACCCCTCCACTTT.